The 15 T cell receptor beta chains given below trace back to one sample, sequenced in a study of cytomegalovirus exposure and HLA in healthy donors. The PCR had 60 Vbeta and 13 Jbeta primers. Method: immunoSEQ multiplex PCR; TCRdb's copy keeps in-frame clones and lacks some. The repertoire holds about 170,000 clones, with roughly 72% as singletons. Sequenced material: PBMCs. The receptors stem from a woman aged 30 to 39 in good health and CMV-seropositive.

The V gene is TRBV30, the J gene TRBJ1-3; 11 nucleotides match TRBD1. This CDR3 contains 18 residues. The V segment lost 2 bases and the J segment 2 bases; nucleotides outside the gene matches: 11. Germline CDR1 and CDR2: GTSNPN and SVGIG (reference sequence). CDR3 residues: CAWSNARRTGGTGNTIYF. The CDR3, as DNA: TGTGCCTGGAGTAATGCCCGACGGACAGGGGGCACTGGAAACACCATATATTTT.

The chain employs TRBV7-9 and TRBJ1-2; weak D call: TRBD1 (6 bases). V dropped 0 bases and J dropped 1 base, with 12 bases sitting between them. The CDR3 length is 16 residues. Germline V CDR1 and CDR2: SEHNR, FQNEAQ (reference sequence). In DNA, the CDR3 is TGTGCCAGCAGCTTAGCTAGTGGACAGAGTAACTATGGCTACACCTTC. It is translated as CASSLASGQSNYGYTF.

This clone was picked up a small number of times. V gene TRBV4-3 combines with J gene TRBJ1-1; 7 bases fit TRBD1. This CDR3 has 13 amino acids. J lost 5 bases, V lost 4 bases, and 4 bases had no gene match. The V gene's germline CDR1 is LGHNA and CDR2 YSLEER. CDR3 loop: CASSRDSQTEAFF. CDR3 DNA sequence: TGCGCCAGCAGCCGGGACAGCCAGACTGAAGCTTTCTTT.

J is TRBJ2-2 and V is TRBV19; tentatively, D is TRBD1 (5 bases). Per germline, CDR1 LNHDA and CDR2 SQIVND (reference sequence). V lost 4 bases and J lost 5, with 17 bases in between. The CDR3 consists of 16 residues. CDR3 nucleotides: TGTGCCAGTAGTAAGCTGCCAGGGCAATTGACCGGGGAGCTGTTTTTT. Its protein is CASSKLPGQLTGELFF.

This clone has a single count. Here the CDR3 reads CASSFYAYNSPLHF. In DNA form, the CDR3 reads TGTGCCAGCAGCTTCTACGCTTATAATTCACCCCTCCACTTT. The chain carries TRBV7-2 and TRBJ1-6; D gene uncertain. This CDR3 is 14 amino acids long. The germline V gene has CDR1 SGHTA and CDR2 FQGNSA. V dropped 3 bases and J dropped 4 bases, with 7 bases sitting between them.

The rearrangement joins TRBV14 to TRBJ1-1, with D possibly being TRBD1 (5 bases). The CDR3 sequence is 17 residues long. V lost 1 base to trimming and J lost 2 bases, with 17 bases between them. Germline V gene lookup returns CDR1 SGHDN and CDR2 FVKESK. The CDR3: CASSQGLGTLSNTEAFF. The CDR3 bases are TGTGCCAGCAGCCAAGGGCTAGGGACTCTATCTAACACTGAAGCTTTCTTT.

This clone was recorded a few times. The chain combines TRBV2 with TRBJ2-7; D is possibly TRBD1 (6 bases). Trimming removed 2 bases from V and 5 bases from J, with 13 bases in between. Germline V gene sequence: CDR1 SNHLY, CDR2 FYNNEI. CDR3 length equals 14 residues. CDR3 bases: TGTGCCAGCAGTGAATCTCTGGGGGCAAACGAGCAGTACTTC. Translated, it gives CASSESLGANEQYF. Drawing the rest from reference TRBV2 and TRBJ2-7, the complete variable domain is EPEVTQTPSHQVTQMGQEVILRCVPISNHLYFYWYRQILGQKVEFLVSFYNNEISEKSEIFDDQFSVERPDGSNFTLKIRSTKLEDSAMYFCASSESLGANEQYFGPGTRLTVT.

The rearrangement uses TRBV30 and TRBJ2-3; no reliable D call. Germline CDR1 reads GTSNPN; CDR2 reads SVGIG (reference sequence). Trimming took off 2 bases at V and 0 bases at J, with 12 bases between the two ends. This CDR3 has 15 residues. Here the CDR3 DNA reads TGTGCCTGGAGTCCTCGGTTATCTAGCACAGATACGCAGTATTTT. As protein: CAWSPRLSSTDTQYF.

The chain links TRBV28 to TRBJ1-6, with 8 nucleotides matching TRBD1. Germline-derived CDR1 and CDR2 are MDHEN and SYDVKM. The J segment lost 8 bases and the V segment lost 4 bases, leaving 13 bases of the junction unmatched. CDR3 length equals 17 residues. The DNA of the CDR3 is TGTGCCAGCAGTTCCCCAGGGGGCGCAGGGGAGGATTCACCCCTCCACTTT. Translating it yields CASSSPGGAGEDSPLHF.

The chain links TRBV7-2 to TRBJ2-3, with D hard to call. Trimming shortened V by 2 bases and J by 3 bases, and 9 bases separated the two germline ends. The length of the CDR3 is 14 residues. CDR1 and CDR2 from the germline V gene are SGHTA and FQGNSA. This chain's CDR3 is CASSLSTRTDTQYF. The CDR3 DNA reads as TGTGCCAGCAGCTTATCTACGAGGACAGATACGCAGTATTTT. The full variable domain, completed using reference TRBV7-2 and TRBJ2-3, is GAGVSQSPSNKVTEKGKDVELRCDPISGHTALYWYRQSLGQGLEFLIYFQGNSAPDKSGLPSDRFSAERTGGSVSTLTIQRTQQEDSAVYLCASSLSTRTDTQYFGPGTRLTVL.

The rearrangement joins TRBV7-9 to TRBJ2-7, with TRBD2 as a possible D gene (6 bases). Trimming left V 5 bases short and J 4 bases short, with 21 bases between. Germline V gene lookup returns CDR1 SEHNR and CDR2 FQNEAQ (reference sequence). The CDR3 spans 16 residues. CDR3 DNA: TGTGCCAGCAGCCGCCCGTCGATAGGGGAGGAATACGAGCAGTACTTC. It translates to CASSRPSIGEEYEQYF. Drawing the rest from reference TRBV7-9 and TRBJ2-7, the complete variable domain is DTGVSQNPRHKITKRGQNVTFRCDPISEHNRLYWYRQTLGQGPEFLTYFQNEAQLEKSRLLSDRFSAERPKGSFSTLEIQRTEQGDSAMYLCASSRPSIGEEYEQYFGPGTRLTVT.

This clone appeared a single time. The gene calls are TRBV5-4 and TRBJ2-5, with 7 bases fitting TRBD1. The V segment lost 1 base and the J segment 1 base; nucleotides outside the gene matches: 7. The CDR3 is 16 residues long. Germline V gene lookup returns CDR1 SGHNT and CDR2 YYREEE (reference sequence). This chain's CDR3 is CASSLNRGEVQETQYF. The CDR3, as DNA: TGTGCCAGCAGCTTGAACAGGGGCGAAGTCCAAGAGACCCAGTACTTC.

The V and J genes are TRBV27 and TRBJ2-1; 13 nucleotides agree with TRBD2. V was pared by 5 bases and J by 6 bases, with 4 bases of the junction left unmatched. CDR1 MNHEY and CDR2 SMNVEV come from the germline V gene (reference sequence). This CDR3 has 15 amino acids. The CDR3, as DNA: TGTGCCAGCAGTCCCGGGACTAGCGGGGCCAATGAGCAGTTCTTC. Translation gives CASSPGTSGANEQFF.

The V and J genes are TRBV9 and TRBJ1-1, with 7 bases identical to TRBD1. With 3 bases clipped from V and 1 base from J, the junction kept 3 bases outside the gene matches. CDR1 is SGDLS, CDR2 YYNGEE, per germline. The CDR3 spans 14 residues. CDR3: CASSGRQGNTEAFF. For the CDR3, the DNA is TGTGCCAGCAGCGGAAGACAGGGGAACACTGAAGCTTTCTTT.

V gene TRBV9 combines with J gene TRBJ1-2; D remains unclear. Germline V gene lookup returns CDR1 SGDLS and CDR2 YYNGEE. Trimming cost V 2 bases and J 4 bases, with 9 bases left between them. The CDR3 runs 13 residues. CDR3 sequence (DNA): TGTGCCAGCAGCGTTCTGGGCACCTATGGCTACACCTTC. Its translation is CASSVLGTYGYTF.